Listed below are T cell receptor beta chains from one sample, sequenced in a study of blood T cell repertoires in COVID-19. Clones were sequenced by immunoSEQ multiplex PCR, and TCRdb holds only the in-frame ones, with some missing. Counted here are more than 150,000 clones, around 87% occurring once; the ten biggest clones make up around 2.6%. What was sequenced was peripheral blood. The source of these receptors is a man between 35 and 55 years old with active or convalescent COVID-19. CDR3s include the opening cysteine and the closing phenylalanine or tryptophan. A D gene is named only where the DNA matches it firmly. Clone size is not always given. Where it is, it says once, few, many or a class for expanded clones.

V gene: TRBV5-1; clone size: -; J gene: TRBJ2-1; D gene: -; CDR3 DNA: TGCGCCAGCAGCCTACGAGGGTCCTATATAGACAATGAGCAGTTCTTC; CDR3 protein: CASSLRGSYIDNEQFF
V gene: TRBV29-1; clone size: -; J gene: TRBJ2-1; D gene: TRBD2; CDR3 DNA: TGCAGCGCCAGGGAGGGAAGCTCCTACAATGAGCAGTTCTTC; CDR3 protein: CSAREGSSYNEQFF
V gene: TRBV9; clone size: -; J gene: TRBJ1-1; D gene: -; CDR3 DNA: TGTGCCAGCAGCGTAGAAGCAAGGAACACTGAAGCTTTCTTT; CDR3 protein: CASSVEARNTEAFF
V gene: TRBV6-5; clone size: -; J gene: TRBJ2-5; D gene: -; CDR3 DNA: TGTGCCAGCAGTAGTCAGGGGCAAGAGACCCAGTACTTC; CDR3 protein: CASSSQGQETQYF
V gene: TRBV24-1; clone size: -; J gene: TRBJ2-3; D gene: -; CDR3 DNA: TGTGCCACCAGTGATTTAATCGAGGGTCGGGATACGCAGTATTTT; CDR3 protein: CATSDLIEGRDTQYF
V gene: TRBV5-4; clone size: many; J gene: TRBJ1-1; D gene: TRBD1; CDR3 DNA: TGTGCCAGCAGCCCCGGACAGGGAGGAACGGGTCGGACTGAAGCTTTCTTT; CDR3 protein: CASSPGQGGTGRTEAFF
V gene: TRBV6-5; clone size: once; J gene: TRBJ2-1; D gene: -; CDR3 DNA: TGTGCCAGCAGTCCTAACGGGGGTAAGCAGTTCTTC; CDR3 protein: CASSPNGGKQFF
V gene: TRBV3-1/TRBV3-2; clone size: few; J gene: TRBJ2-7; D gene: -; CDR3 DNA: TGTGCCAGCAGCCCCCTGGGGCCAGTCTTCGAGCAGTACTTC; CDR3 protein: CASSPLGPVFEQYF
V gene: TRBV30; clone size: -; J gene: TRBJ2-2; D gene: -; CDR3 DNA: TGTGCCTGGAGTGTACCCCGGGGGGCAATCGGGGAGCTGTTTTTT; CDR3 protein: CAWSVPRGAIGELFF
V gene: TRBV20-1; clone size: -; J gene: TRBJ2-3; D gene: TRBD2; CDR3 DNA: TGCAGTGCTAGTAGGGCGGGGGGGCCTAGGTTCACAGATACGCAGTATTTT; CDR3 protein: CSASRAGGPRFTDTQYF
V gene: TRBV20-1; clone size: -; J gene: TRBJ2-7; D gene: TRBD1; CDR3 DNA: TGCAGTGCTAGTGGGACAGGGTACGAGCAGTACTTC; CDR3 protein: CSASGTGYEQYF
V gene: TRBV19; clone size: -; J gene: TRBJ1-4; D gene: TRBD1; CDR3 DNA: TGTGCCAGTAGTATCGGGACAGGGAATGAAAAACTGTTTTTT; CDR3 protein: CASSIGTGNEKLFF
V gene: TRBV5-6; clone size: -; J gene: TRBJ1-3; D gene: -; CDR3 DNA: TGTGCCAGCAGCTCCAAATCCTCTGGAAACACCATATATTTT; CDR3 protein: CASSSKSSGNTIYF
V gene: TRBV28; clone size: once; J gene: TRBJ1-3; D gene: TRBD1; CDR3 DNA: TGTGCCAGCCAGGGGGGAGGAAACACCATATATTTT; CDR3 protein: CASQGGGNTIYF
V gene: TRBV7-8; clone size: once; J gene: TRBJ2-7; D gene: -; CDR3 DNA: TGTGCCAGCAGCTCCAGGGGAATCAGCTCCTACGAGCAGTACTTC; CDR3 protein: CASSSRGISSYEQYF
V gene: TRBV5-4; clone size: once; J gene: TRBJ1-1; D gene: TRBD1; CDR3 DNA: TGTGCCAGCAGCTTTCGGACAGGGAACACTGAAGCTTTCTTT; CDR3 protein: CASSFRTGNTEAFF
V gene: TRBV9; clone size: -; J gene: TRBJ2-5; D gene: TRBD2; CDR3 DNA: TGTGCCAGCAGCCCGGTAGGGGCGGGAGGGGAGACCCAGTACTTC; CDR3 protein: CASSPVGAGGETQYF
V gene: TRBV6-2/TRBV6-3; clone size: -; J gene: TRBJ1-2; D gene: TRBD1; CDR3 DNA: TGTGCCAGCAGTAAGCCCCCGGGACAGGGACCCACTGGGTATGGCTACACCTTC; CDR3 protein: CASSKPPGQGPTGYGYTF
V gene: TRBV5-4; clone size: many; J gene: TRBJ1-1; D gene: TRBD1; CDR3 DNA: TGTGCCAGCCGTCCCCGGACAGGGGTAGACACTGAAGCTTTCTTT; CDR3 protein: CASRPRTGVDTEAFF
V gene: TRBV7-3; clone size: -; J gene: TRBJ2-2; D gene: -; CDR3 DNA: TGTGCCAGCAGCGAGATTCCGTACACCGGGGAGCTGTTTTTT; CDR3 protein: CASSEIPYTGELFF
V gene: TRBV3-1/TRBV3-2; clone size: -; J gene: TRBJ1-2; D gene: -; CDR3 DNA: TGTGCCAGCAGCCTTCGGGCTAACTATGGCTACACCTTC; CDR3 protein: CASSLRANYGYTF
V gene: TRBV9; clone size: -; J gene: TRBJ1-1; D gene: -; CDR3 DNA: TGTGCCAGCAGCCCATTGGGAGGTTACACTGAAGCTTTCTTT; CDR3 protein: CASSPLGGYTEAFF
V gene: TRBV3-1/TRBV3-2; clone size: -; J gene: TRBJ2-1; D gene: -; CDR3 DNA: TGTGCCAGCAGCCAATTGTTCTCGAGAGGCGGGGGCCTGTTATACAATGAGCAGTTCTTC; CDR3 protein: CASSQLFSRGGGLLYNEQFF
V gene: TRBV7-9; clone size: -; J gene: TRBJ1-1; D gene: -; CDR3 DNA: TGTGCCAGCAGCTCCGAAAAAGGGGTGAACACTGAAGCTTTCTTT; CDR3 protein: CASSSEKGVNTEAFF
V gene: TRBV3-1/TRBV3-2; clone size: -; J gene: TRBJ1-1; D gene: TRBD1; CDR3 DNA: TGTGCCAGCAGCCAAGAGACAGGGATGATGACTGAAGCTTTCTTT; CDR3 protein: CASSQETGMMTEAFF
V gene: TRBV29-1; clone size: -; J gene: TRBJ1-5; D gene: -; CDR3 DNA: TGCAGCGTTGGGCAGGGAGGTCAGCCCCAGCATTTT; CDR3 protein: CSVGQGGQPQHF
V gene: TRBV5-1; clone size: -; J gene: TRBJ1-1; D gene: -; CDR3 DNA: TGCGCCAGCAGCCGGGGGGGATACACTGAAGCTTTCTTT; CDR3 protein: CASSRGGYTEAFF
V gene: TRBV6-2/TRBV6-3; clone size: -; J gene: TRBJ2-7; D gene: -; CDR3 DNA: TGTGCCAGCAGTTACGATTCCAGCTCCTACGAGCAGTACTTC; CDR3 protein: CASSYDSSSYEQYF
V gene: TRBV11-2; clone size: -; J gene: TRBJ1-1; D gene: -; CDR3 DNA: TGTGCCAGCAGCCTGTCGGAGTATACTGAAGCTTTCTTT; CDR3 protein: CASSLSEYTEAFF
V gene: TRBV5-6; clone size: -; J gene: TRBJ2-3; D gene: TRBD1; CDR3 DNA: TGTGCCAGCAGAATGGAGGGACAGGTGGGGACCACAGATACGCAGTATTTT; CDR3 protein: CASRMEGQVGTTDTQYF
V gene: TRBV27; clone size: -; J gene: TRBJ2-3; D gene: -; CDR3 DNA: TGTGCCAGCAGTTTATTGAGCGGACGGGGGTCGGGAGATACGCAGTATTTT; CDR3 protein: CASSLLSGRGSGDTQYF
V gene: TRBV4-2; clone size: -; J gene: TRBJ1-5; D gene: -; CDR3 DNA: TGTGCCAGCAGCCAAGTCTCATCCGGTAGCAATCAGCCCCAGCATTTT; CDR3 protein: CASSQVSSGSNQPQHF
V gene: TRBV11-3; clone size: -; J gene: TRBJ2-5; D gene: TRBD2; CDR3 DNA: TGTGCCAGCAGCCTTAGGTCTAGCGGGCTTTCCCAAGAGACCCAGTACTTC; CDR3 protein: CASSLRSSGLSQETQYF
V gene: TRBV4-1; clone size: -; J gene: TRBJ1-1; D gene: -; CDR3 DNA: TGCGCCAGCATGCAGGCCGAGAACACTGAAGCTTTCTTT; CDR3 protein: CASMQAENTEAFF
V gene: TRBV9; clone size: -; J gene: TRBJ2-1; D gene: TRBD2; CDR3 DNA: TGTGCCAGCAGCGGACTAGCGGGGGTTGGTGGAGATGAGCAGTTCTTC; CDR3 protein: CASSGLAGVGGDEQFF
V gene: TRBV7-2; clone size: -; J gene: TRBJ2-2; D gene: TRBD1; CDR3 DNA: TGTGCCAGCAGCCGGGACAGGTACACCGGGGAGCTGTTTTTT; CDR3 protein: CASSRDRYTGELFF
V gene: TRBV7-9; clone size: once; J gene: TRBJ2-2; D gene: TRBD1; CDR3 DNA: TGTGCCAGCAGCCCGGGACAGGGGAACACCGGGGAGCTGTTTTTT; CDR3 protein: CASSPGQGNTGELFF
V gene: TRBV5-4; clone size: -; J gene: TRBJ1-1; D gene: -; CDR3 DNA: TGTGCCAGCAGCCCCTCGTTAGTCCCTGAAGCTTTCTTT; CDR3 protein: CASSPSLVPEAFF
V gene: TRBV24-1; clone size: -; J gene: TRBJ2-1; D gene: -; CDR3 DNA: TGTGCCACCAGTGATTCAGGGTTTGAGCAGTTCTTC; CDR3 protein: CATSDSGFEQFF
V gene: TRBV7-8; clone size: -; J gene: TRBJ2-2; D gene: -; CDR3 DNA: TGTGCCAGCAGCTTGAATGAAAACCCCTCCCAGGCCGGGGAGCTGTTTTTT; CDR3 protein: CASSLNENPSQAGELFF
V gene: TRBV9; clone size: once; J gene: TRBJ1-3; D gene: -; CDR3 DNA: TGTGCCAGCAGCGCAGACAGAGGTGGAAACACCATATATTTT; CDR3 protein: CASSADRGGNTIYF
V gene: TRBV19; clone size: -; J gene: TRBJ1-2; D gene: TRBD1; CDR3 DNA: TGTGCCAGTAGTATCATTCGGACAGGCCATTTTAACTATGGCTACACCTTC; CDR3 protein: CASSIIRTGHFNYGYTF